These 32 T cell receptor beta chains were all obtained from the same sample, sequenced in a study of PD-L1 blockade in urothelial cancer. Only in-frame clones appear in the TCRdb table, and some are missing; sequencing was by immunoSEQ multiplex PCR. The sample records approximately 80,000 clones, 82% being singletons. The sample consisted of PBMCs, taken around atezolizumab (anti-PD-L1) treatment. These receptors all stem from a man between 65 and 80 years old with urothelial cancer.

This clone was recorded only once. The rearrangement uses TRBV18 and TRBJ2-5, with 8 positions matching TRBD1. Trimming took 9 bases from V and 5 from J; bases not matched to a gene: 8. Germline CDR1 is KGHSH and CDR2 is LQKENI. This CDR3 is 13 amino acids long. For the CDR3, the DNA is TGTGCCAGTCGCCCGACAGGGGTTGAGACCCAGTACTTC. The encoded protein is CASRPTGVETQYF.

The V gene is TRBV6-6, the J gene TRBJ1-5; D not certain. Germline CDR1 reads MNHNY; CDR2 reads SVGAGI (reference sequence). The germline V and J ends were trimmed by 6 bases and 2 bases, with 14 bases remaining between them. The CDR3 contains 15 residues. The CDR3 region is CASSLLGSGNQPQHF. For the CDR3, the DNA is TGTGCCAGCAGCCTTCTGGGGAGTGGCAATCAGCCCCAGCATTTT.

This clone was seen only once. V is TRBV4-1 and J is TRBJ2-7; 13 bases line up with TRBD2. This CDR3 region has 15 residues. The J segment lost 3 bases and the V segment lost 2 bases, leaving 1 base of the junction unmatched. Germline-derived CDR1 and CDR2 are MGHRA and YSYEKL. CDR3: CASSQTSGRDYEQYF. Here the CDR3 DNA reads TGCGCCAGCAGCCAAACTAGCGGGAGGGACTACGAGCAGTACTTC.

V usage is TRBV21-1 and J usage is TRBJ2-7; the table's D call TRBD1 went unverified against the DNA. TRBV21-1 is a pseudogene segment. This CDR3 has 15 residues. DNA for the CDR3: TGTGCCAGCAGCAGAGACGGACAGGGGAACTACGAGCAGTACTTC. This translates into CASSRDGQGNYEQYF.

This sequence joins TRBV13 and TRBJ1-1, with 7 nucleotides matching TRBD1. Germline V gene lookup returns CDR1 PRHDT and CDR2 FYEKMQ (reference sequence). The J segment lost 0 bases and the V segment lost 1 base, leaving 8 bases of the junction unmatched. The CDR3 totals 17 residues. This chain's CDR3 is CASSLARQTGLNTEAFF. In nucleotides, the CDR3 is TGTGCCAGCAGCTTAGCCCGACAGACAGGGTTGAACACTGAAGCTTTCTTT.

The rearrangement joins TRBV4-1 to TRBJ2-1, with a tentative D call TRBD2 (6 bases). The germline gives CDR1 MGHRA, CDR2 YSYEKL. The germline V and J ends were trimmed by 0 bases and 3 bases, with 15 bases remaining between them. CDR3 length: 17 amino acids. CDR3 bases: TGCGCCAGCAGCCAAGAACGGAGTAGCGGAGACTACAATGAGCAGTTCTTC. It translates to CASSQERSSGDYNEQFF.

CDR3 protein: CASSFEQNTEAFF. In DNA form, the CDR3 reads TGCGCCAGCAGCTTTGAGCAGAACACTGAAGCTTTCTTT. The chain employs TRBV5-1 and TRBJ1-1; the D is unclear. CDR1 is SGHRS, CDR2 YFSETQ, per germline. The CDR3 sequence is 13 residues long. Trimming pared 2 bases from V and 1 base from J, leaving 6 bases between.

The chain joins TRBV6-1 to TRBJ1-2; a possible D gene is TRBD1 (5 bases). The germline CDR1 and CDR2 sequences are MNHNS and SASEGT. V shed 3 bases and J shed 7 bases, with 21 bases lying between them. The CDR3 extends over 16 amino acids. CDR3 residues: CASSDSQGSLGLGYTF. For the CDR3, the DNA is TGTGCCAGCAGTGATTCACAAGGCTCCCTGGGGCTTGGCTACACCTTC.

The chain is built from TRBV6-1 and TRBJ2-1, with 7 bases matching TRBD2. Germline assignment: CDR1 MNHNS and CDR2 SASEGT. J gave up 6 bases and V 5 bases, and 7 bases lay outside the gene matches. CDR3 length: 14 amino acids. CDR3 amino acids: CASSTIGRGNEQFF. In nucleotides, the CDR3 is TGTGCCAGCAGTACGATAGGGAGGGGCAATGAGCAGTTCTTC.

The chain joins TRBV7-2 to TRBJ1-2, with D uncertain. The CDR3 spans 13 residues. CDR1 SGHTA and CDR2 FQGNSA come from the germline V gene. The ends were cut back, 1 base at V and 5 bases at J, with 8 bases in the middle. CDR3 sequence reads: CASSLGQTYGYTF. Here the CDR3 DNA reads TGTGCCAGCAGCTTAGGTCAAACTTATGGCTACACCTTC.

The V and J genes are TRBV10-3 and TRBJ1-5, with D tentatively TRBD1 (6 bases). The CDR3 is 16 residues long. V lost 6 bases and J lost 1, with 16 bases in between. Germline V lookup: CDR1 ENHRY, CDR2 SYGVKD. CDR3 nucleotide sequence: TGTGCCATCAGCCAGAAAGGGGGGGCGAGCAATCAGCCCCAGCATTTT. Encoded protein: CAISQKGGASNQPQHF.

The chain links TRBV15 to TRBJ1-1; D is uncertain. This CDR3 comprises 14 residues. Trimming pared 4 bases from V and 3 bases from J, leaving 12 bases between. Germline loops: CDR1 LNHNV, CDR2 YYDKDF (reference sequence). CDR3 in amino acids: CATSKYFGDTEAFF. CDR3 bases: TGTGCCACCAGCAAGTATTTCGGAGACACTGAAGCTTTCTTT.

The V call is TRBV6-5, the J call TRBJ2-1; 12 nucleotides agree with TRBD2. The CDR3 covers 15 residues. Germline lookup yields CDR1 MNHEY and CDR2 SVGAGI. With V trimmed by 6 bases and J by 7 bases, 7 bases remained unmatched. The CDR3 reads CASSGKTSGGNEQFF. CDR3 in DNA: TGTGCCAGCAGCGGGAAGACTAGCGGGGGTAATGAGCAGTTCTTC.

The rearrangement uses TRBV6-1 and TRBJ2-7; TRBD1 is a possible D gene (7 bases). Germline CDR1 MNHNS, CDR2 SASEGT. The V end was cut by 6 bases, the J end by 2 bases, with 14 bases between. The CDR3 has 14 amino acids. CDR3 protein: CASRGARGAYEQYF. CDR3 nucleotides: TGTGCCAGCAGGGGGGCCAGGGGGGCCTACGAGCAGTACTTC.

The V and J genes are TRBV6-1 and TRBJ1-5, with 9 bases that match TRBD1. CDR3 length equals 13 residues. V gave up 4 bases and J gave up 6 bases; unmatched junction bases: 1. Germline V gives CDR1 MNHNS, CDR2 SASEGT. CDR3 sequence: CASSGQGGQPQHF. In DNA form, the CDR3 reads TGTGCCAGCAGTGGACAGGGGGGTCAGCCCCAGCATTTT.

The chain joins TRBV7-3 to TRBJ1-6, with a weak D call TRBD1 (5 bases). CDR3 length: 17 residues. The V gene's germline CDR1 is SGHTA and CDR2 FQGTGA. V was clipped by 4 bases and J by 5 bases, with 18 bases between them. Written as DNA, the CDR3 is TGTGCCAGCAGCTCCACTGGGGCGGGAAACGATAATTCACCCCTCCACTTT. Amino acid sequence: CASSSTGAGNDNSPLHF.

This clone has only one observation. The rearrangement links TRBV11-2 to TRBJ2-7, with no clear D. The CDR3 consists of 16 residues. Germline V gene data show CDR1 as SGHAT and CDR2 as FQNNGV. Trimming stripped 1 base from V and 6 bases from J, with 19 bases between. In DNA form, the CDR3 reads TGTGCCAGCAGCTTAGGAGGTCACCCCTACTGGCTCGAGCAGTACTTC. As protein: CASSLGGHPYWLEQYF.

The J gene is TRBJ2-1, the V gene TRBV7-2, with 8 bases matching TRBD2. CDR1 and CDR2 (germline): SGHTA, FQGNSA. This CDR3 has 16 amino acids. Germline trimming cut 3 bases from V and 5 bases from J; bases unmatched to any gene: 9. The DNA of the CDR3 is TGTGCCAGCAGCTTCTGGCTTACTAGCGGAAACAATGAGCAGTTCTTC. Protein: CASSFWLTSGNNEQFF.

This clone was counted between two and nine times. CDR3: CASSLGHNTEAFF. The DNA for the CDR3 is TGTGCCAGCAGCTTAGGACATAACACTGAAGCTTTCTTT. V is TRBV13 and J is TRBJ1-1; D remains ambiguous. V lost 0 bases, J lost 2 bases, and 4 bases lay in between. Germline assignment: CDR1 PRHDT and CDR2 FYEKMQ (reference sequence). CDR3 length equals 13 residues.

V and J are TRBV6-6 and TRBJ2-3; 7 bases map to TRBD1. CDR1 is MNHNY, CDR2 SVGAGI, per germline (reference sequence). Germline trimming cut 5 bases from V and 1 base from J; bases unmatched to any gene: 6. This CDR3 spans 15 amino acids. The CDR3 nucleotides read TGTGCCAGCAGTCTTATAGGGACAGGCACAGATACGCAGTATTTT. Its translation is CASSLIGTGTDTQYF.

This chain joins TRBV18 and TRBJ1-2; a possible D gene is TRBD1 (5 bases). Trimming left V 3 bases short and J 3 bases short, with 14 bases between. The CDR3 spans 15 residues. Germline V gene sequence: CDR1 KGHSH, CDR2 LQKENI. This chain's CDR3 is CASSPEVGGDYGYTF. The CDR3 coding sequence is TGTGCCAGCTCACCCGAGGTCGGAGGGGACTATGGCTACACCTTC.

This chain links TRBV6-5 with TRBJ1-1, with unresolved D. The CDR3 loop spans 14 amino acids. Germline CDR1 and CDR2: MNHEY and SVGAGI. V was trimmed by 2 bases and J by 1 base, leaving 8 bases between them. Written as DNA, the CDR3 is TGTGCCAGCAGTTACACAGCCCAGAACACTGAAGCTTTCTTT. Protein sequence: CASSYTAQNTEAFF.

The chain combines TRBV6-1 with TRBJ2-7; perhaps TRBD2 as D (5 bases). Germline CDR1 is MNHNS and CDR2 is SASEGT. Deletions cut 4 bases from V and 4 bases from J, with 20 bases between. This CDR3 is 16 amino acids long. CDR3 nucleotides: TGTGCCAGCAGTGGCTCTTATGGAGGAATCGGATACGAGCAGTACTTC. Translated: CASSGSYGGIGYEQYF.

V is TRBV9 and J is TRBJ1-4, with 9 bases fitting TRBD1. V dropped 8 bases and J dropped 8; count of bases not matched to a gene: 10. The CDR3 is 14 residues long. CDR1 and CDR2 from the germline V gene are SGDLS and YYNGEE. The CDR3 DNA reads as TGTGCCAGTACCTCCGGGACAGGGTTAGAAAAACTGTTTTTT. This codes for CASTSGTGLEKLFF.

The V call is TRBV12-2, the J call TRBJ1-5; TRBD1, the table's D call, lacks a check against the DNA. TRBV12-2 is reported as a pseudogene. This CDR3 is built from 15 residues. As DNA, the CDR3 is TGTGCAAGTCGTAACAGGGGACGTGGCAATCAGCCCCAGCATTTT. Encoded protein: CASRNRGRGNQPQHF.

The table lists this clone with a few counts. V is TRBV4-3 and J is TRBJ2-3, with D uncertain. The germline gives CDR1 LGHNA, CDR2 YSLEER. V was cut by 0 bases and J by 0 bases, with 13 bases left in between. The CDR3 has 17 amino acids. CDR3: CASSQDLTSTSTDTQYF. As DNA, the CDR3 is TGCGCCAGCAGCCAAGATCTAACTTCCACTAGCACAGATACGCAGTATTTT.

The chain combines TRBV10-3 with TRBJ1-2; tentative D call: TRBD1 (6 bases). V dropped 1 base and J dropped 6 bases, with 12 bases sitting between them. CDR1 is ENHRY and CDR2 is SYGVKD in the germline V gene. The CDR3 is made up of 14 amino acids. CDR3 sequence (DNA): TGTGCCATCAGTGAGTTTGGCAGGGGAGATGGCTACACCTTC. This codes for CAISEFGRGDGYTF.

This rearrangement joins TRBV5-1 to TRBJ2-3; D not certain. Trimming shortened V by 0 bases and J by 4 bases, and 3 bases separated the two germline ends. The CDR3 covers 12 residues. From germline, CDR1 is SGHRS and CDR2 YFSETQ. CDR3 nucleotides: TGCGCCAGCAGCTTGGCGGCAGATACGCAGTATTTT. Translation gives CASSLAADTQYF.

The table lists this clone with many counts. The gene calls are TRBV27 and TRBJ2-2; D may be TRBD1 (6 bases). This CDR3 is built from 15 residues. Germline-derived CDR1 and CDR2 are MNHEY and SMNVEV (reference sequence). The V gene lost 3 bases and the J gene lost 2 bases, with 10 bases spanning the gap. CDR3 sequence reads: CASSFAGTNTGELFF. The DNA for the CDR3 is TGTGCCAGCAGTTTTGCCGGGACAAACACCGGGGAGCTGTTTTTT.

The rearrangement uses TRBV2 and TRBJ1-1; possibly TRBD1 for D (5 bases). V was pared by 3 bases and J by 1 base, with 6 bases between. CDR1 SNHLY and CDR2 FYNNEI come from the germline V gene. This CDR3 is 13 amino acids long. The CDR3 DNA sequence: TGTGCCAGCAGTGACCAGGGGAACACTGAAGCTTTCTTT. Its protein product is CASSDQGNTEAFF.

This chain uses TRBV6-6 with TRBJ1-6; 10 nucleotides align to TRBD1. J gave up 7 bases and V 2 bases, and 2 bases lay outside the gene matches. Germline CDR1 is MNHNY and CDR2 is SVGAGI (reference sequence). The CDR3 sequence is 15 residues long. In DNA, the CDR3 is TGTGCCAGCAGTTACGAGGGACAGGGGAATTCACCCCTCCACTTT. Residues: CASSYEGQGNSPLHF.

This sequence joins TRBV4-1 and TRBJ2-1, with D unclear. CDR1 and CDR2 (germline): MGHRA, YSYEKL. This CDR3 is 13 amino acids long. The ends were cut back, 0 bases at V and 8 bases at J, with 8 bases in the middle. The CDR3 is CASSQDPPDEQFF. The DNA of the CDR3 is TGCGCCAGCAGCCAAGATCCCCCCGATGAGCAGTTCTTC.